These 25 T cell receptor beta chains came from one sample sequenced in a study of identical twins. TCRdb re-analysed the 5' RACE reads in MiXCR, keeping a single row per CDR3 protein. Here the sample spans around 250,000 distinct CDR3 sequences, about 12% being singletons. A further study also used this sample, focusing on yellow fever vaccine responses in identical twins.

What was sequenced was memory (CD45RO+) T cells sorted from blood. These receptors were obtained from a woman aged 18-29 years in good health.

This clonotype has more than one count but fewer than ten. The CDR3 DNA reads TGTGCCAGCAGCAAATATACTAACCGGGCCCCTCGAGTTATCGGTGAGCAGTTCTTC. It encodes CASSKYTNRAPRVIGEQFF. V gene TRBV11-2 combines with J gene TRBJ2-1; D is undetermined. The CDR3 is 19 residues long. Germline V gene sequence: CDR1 SGHAT, CDR2 FQNNGV. The V end was cut by 5 bases, the J end by 9 bases, with 32 bases between.

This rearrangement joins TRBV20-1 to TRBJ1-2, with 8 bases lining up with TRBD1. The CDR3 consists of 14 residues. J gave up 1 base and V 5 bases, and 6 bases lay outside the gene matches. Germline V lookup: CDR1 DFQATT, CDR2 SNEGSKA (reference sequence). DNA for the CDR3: TGCAGTGCTGGCCGGACAGGGTATAACTATGGCTACACCTTC. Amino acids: CSAGRTGYNYGYTF.

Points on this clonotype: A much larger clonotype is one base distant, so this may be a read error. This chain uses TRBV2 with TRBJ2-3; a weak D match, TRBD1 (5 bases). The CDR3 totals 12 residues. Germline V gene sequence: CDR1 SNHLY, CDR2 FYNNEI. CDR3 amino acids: CASSWATGTQYF. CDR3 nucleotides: TGTGCCAGCAGTTGGGCCACAGGTACGCAGTATTTT.

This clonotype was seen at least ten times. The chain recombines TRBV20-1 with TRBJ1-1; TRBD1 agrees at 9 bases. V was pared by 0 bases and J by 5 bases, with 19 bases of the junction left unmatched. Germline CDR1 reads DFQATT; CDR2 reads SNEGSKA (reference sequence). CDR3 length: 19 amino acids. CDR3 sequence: CSARDNSLGQGTKRTEAFF. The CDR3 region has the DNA TGCAGTGCTAGAGATAATAGCCTGGGACAGGGAACAAAAAGGACTGAAGCTTTCTTT.

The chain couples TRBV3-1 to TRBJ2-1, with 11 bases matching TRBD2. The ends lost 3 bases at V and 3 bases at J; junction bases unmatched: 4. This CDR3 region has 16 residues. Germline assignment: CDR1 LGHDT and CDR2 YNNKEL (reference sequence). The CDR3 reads CASSQRTSGFYNEQFF. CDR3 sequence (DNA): TGTGCCAGCAGCCAGAGGACTAGCGGGTTCTACAATGAGCAGTTCTTC.

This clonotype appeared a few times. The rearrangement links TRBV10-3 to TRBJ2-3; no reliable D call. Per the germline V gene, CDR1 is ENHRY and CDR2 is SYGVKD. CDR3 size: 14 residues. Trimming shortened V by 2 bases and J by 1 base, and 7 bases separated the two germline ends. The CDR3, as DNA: TGTGCCATCAGTGAGGGTCCGGGCACAGATACGCAGTATTTT. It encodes CAISEGPGTDTQYF.

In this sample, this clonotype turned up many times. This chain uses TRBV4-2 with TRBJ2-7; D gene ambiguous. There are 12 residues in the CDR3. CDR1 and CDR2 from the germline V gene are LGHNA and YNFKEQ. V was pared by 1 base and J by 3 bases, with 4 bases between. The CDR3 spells CASSQVGYEQYF. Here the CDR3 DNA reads TGTGCCAGCAGCCAAGTTGGCTACGAGCAGTACTTC.

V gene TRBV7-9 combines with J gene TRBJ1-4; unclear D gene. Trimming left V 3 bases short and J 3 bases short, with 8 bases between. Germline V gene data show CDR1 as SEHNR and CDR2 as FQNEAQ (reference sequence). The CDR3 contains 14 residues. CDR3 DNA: TGTGCCAGCAGCTTGGCGGCCTCTAATGAAAAACTGTTTTTT. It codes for CASSLAASNEKLFF.

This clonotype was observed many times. The CDR3 sequence: CASSLSGQGASYEQYF. Written as DNA, the CDR3 is TGCGCCAGCAGCTTGTCGGGACAAGGGGCCTCCTACGAGCAGTACTTC. V usage is TRBV5-1 and J usage is TRBJ2-7, with a possible D match to TRBD1 (6 bases). CDR3 length: 16 amino acids. Germline CDR1 and CDR2: SGHRS and YFSETQ. Trimming cost V 1 base and J 0 bases, with 14 bases left between them.

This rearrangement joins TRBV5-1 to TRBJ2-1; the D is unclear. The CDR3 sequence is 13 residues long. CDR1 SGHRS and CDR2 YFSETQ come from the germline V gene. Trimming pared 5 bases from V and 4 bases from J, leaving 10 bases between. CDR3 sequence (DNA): TGCGCCAGCAGGGTTGCCCTTTACAATGAGCAGTTCTTC. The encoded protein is CASRVALYNEQFF.

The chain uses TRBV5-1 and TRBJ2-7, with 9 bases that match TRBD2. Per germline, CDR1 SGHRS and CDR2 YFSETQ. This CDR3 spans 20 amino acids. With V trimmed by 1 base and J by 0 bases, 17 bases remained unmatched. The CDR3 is CASSLSLLAGNTGSSYEQYF. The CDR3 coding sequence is TGCGCCAGCAGCTTGAGCTTACTAGCGGGCAATACCGGCAGCTCCTACGAGCAGTACTTC.

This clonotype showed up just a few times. This CDR3 is CASSLKGATSGRGYEQYF. In DNA form, the CDR3 reads TGTGCCAGCAGTTTGAAGGGAGCGACTAGCGGGAGAGGCTACGAGCAGTACTTC. The rearrangement joins TRBV27 to TRBJ2-7; the match to TRBD2 covers 12 bases. Germline assignment: CDR1 MNHEY and CDR2 SMNVEV (reference sequence). The CDR3 covers 18 residues. V was clipped by 3 bases and J by 3 bases; unmatched bases: 12.

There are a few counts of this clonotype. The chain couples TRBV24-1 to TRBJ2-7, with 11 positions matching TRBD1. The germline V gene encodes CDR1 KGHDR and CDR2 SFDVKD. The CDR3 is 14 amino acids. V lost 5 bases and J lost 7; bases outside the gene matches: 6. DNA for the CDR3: TGTGCCACCAGTGTTGGACAGGGGGCAGGAGAGCAGTACTTC. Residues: CATSVGQGAGEQYF.

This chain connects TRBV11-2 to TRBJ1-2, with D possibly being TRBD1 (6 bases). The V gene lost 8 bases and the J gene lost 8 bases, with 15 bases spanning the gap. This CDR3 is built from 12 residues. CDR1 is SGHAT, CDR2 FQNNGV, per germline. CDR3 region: CASVQKTGGYTF. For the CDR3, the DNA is TGTGCCAGCGTCCAAAAGACAGGAGGCTACACCTTC. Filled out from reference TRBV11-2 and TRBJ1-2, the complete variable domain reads EAGVAQSPRYKIIEKRQSVAFWCNPISGHATLYWYQQILGQGPKLLIQFQNNGVVDDSQLPKDRFSAERLKGVDSTLKIQPAKLEDSAVYLCASVQKTGGYTFGSGTRLTVV.

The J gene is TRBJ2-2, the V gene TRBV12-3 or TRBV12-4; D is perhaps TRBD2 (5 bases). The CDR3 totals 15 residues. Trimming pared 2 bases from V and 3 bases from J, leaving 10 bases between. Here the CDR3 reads CASSLQRRDTGELFF. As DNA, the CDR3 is TGTGCCAGCAGTTTACAGCGGCGGGACACCGGGGAGCTGTTTTTT.

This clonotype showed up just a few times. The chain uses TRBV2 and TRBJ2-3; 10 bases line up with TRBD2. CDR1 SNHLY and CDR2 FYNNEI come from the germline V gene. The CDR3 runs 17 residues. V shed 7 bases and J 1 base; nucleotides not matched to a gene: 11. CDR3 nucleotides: TGTGCCAGCACCTTTGGGCTAGCGGGGGCACGCACAGATACGCAGTATTTT. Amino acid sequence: CASTFGLAGARTDTQYF.

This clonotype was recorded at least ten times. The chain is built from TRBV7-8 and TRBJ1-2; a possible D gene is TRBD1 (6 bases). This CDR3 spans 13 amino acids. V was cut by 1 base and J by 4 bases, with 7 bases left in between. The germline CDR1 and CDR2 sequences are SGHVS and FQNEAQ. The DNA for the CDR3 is TGTGCCAGCAGCTTAGACAGGGCCTATGGCTACACCTTC. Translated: CASSLDRAYGYTF. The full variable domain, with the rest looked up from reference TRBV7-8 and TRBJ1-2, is GAGVSQSPRYKVAKRGQDVALRCDPISGHVSLFWYQQALGQGPEFLTYFQNEAQLDKSGLPSDRFFAERPEGSVSTLKIQRTQQEDSAVYLCASSLDRAYGYTFGSGTRLTVV.

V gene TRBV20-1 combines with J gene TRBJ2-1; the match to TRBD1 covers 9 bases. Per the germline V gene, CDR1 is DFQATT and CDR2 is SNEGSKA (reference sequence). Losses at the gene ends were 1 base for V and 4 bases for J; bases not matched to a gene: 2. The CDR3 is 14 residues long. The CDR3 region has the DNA TGCAGTGCTAGAGCACAGGGGGCGTACAATGAGCAGTTCTTC. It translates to CSARAQGAYNEQFF.

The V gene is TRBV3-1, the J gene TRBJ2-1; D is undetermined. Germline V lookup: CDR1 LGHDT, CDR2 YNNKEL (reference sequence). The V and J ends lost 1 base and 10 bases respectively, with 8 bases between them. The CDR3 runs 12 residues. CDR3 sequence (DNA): TGTGCCAGCAGCCAAGTTGGTAGAGAGCAGTTCTTC. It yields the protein CASSQVGREQFF.

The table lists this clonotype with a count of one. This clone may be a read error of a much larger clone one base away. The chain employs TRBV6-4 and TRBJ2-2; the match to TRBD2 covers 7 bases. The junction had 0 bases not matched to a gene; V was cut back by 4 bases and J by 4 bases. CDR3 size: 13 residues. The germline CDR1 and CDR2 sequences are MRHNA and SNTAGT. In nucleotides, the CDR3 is TGTGCCAGCAGTGGGACTAGCACCGGGGAGCTGTTTTTT. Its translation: CASSGTSTGELFF.

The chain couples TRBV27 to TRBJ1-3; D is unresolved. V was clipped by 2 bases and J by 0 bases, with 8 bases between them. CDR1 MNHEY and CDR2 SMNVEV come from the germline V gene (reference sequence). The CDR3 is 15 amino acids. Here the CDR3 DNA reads TGTGCCAGCAGTTTAAGTGGGAGCTCTGGAAACACCATATATTTT. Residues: CASSLSGSSGNTIYF.

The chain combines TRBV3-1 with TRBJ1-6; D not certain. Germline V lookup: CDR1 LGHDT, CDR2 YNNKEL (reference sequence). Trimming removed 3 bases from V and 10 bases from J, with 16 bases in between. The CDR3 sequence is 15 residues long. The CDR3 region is CASSQNGVLGSPLHF. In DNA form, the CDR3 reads TGTGCCAGCAGCCAGAACGGGGTATTGGGGTCACCCCTCCACTTT.

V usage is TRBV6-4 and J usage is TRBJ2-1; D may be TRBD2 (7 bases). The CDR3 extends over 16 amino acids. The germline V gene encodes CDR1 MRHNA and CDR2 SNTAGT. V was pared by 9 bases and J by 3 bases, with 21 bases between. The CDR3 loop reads CARKLGGGMVYNEQFF. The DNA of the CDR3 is TGTGCCAGAAAACTAGGGGGGGGCATGGTCTACAATGAGCAGTTCTTC.

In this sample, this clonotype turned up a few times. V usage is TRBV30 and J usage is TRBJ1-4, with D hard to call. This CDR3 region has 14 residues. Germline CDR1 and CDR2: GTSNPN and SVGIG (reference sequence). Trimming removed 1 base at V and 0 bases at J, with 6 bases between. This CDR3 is CAWSGRTTNEKLFF. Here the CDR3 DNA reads TGTGCCTGGAGTGGCCGGACAACTAATGAAAAACTGTTTTTT.

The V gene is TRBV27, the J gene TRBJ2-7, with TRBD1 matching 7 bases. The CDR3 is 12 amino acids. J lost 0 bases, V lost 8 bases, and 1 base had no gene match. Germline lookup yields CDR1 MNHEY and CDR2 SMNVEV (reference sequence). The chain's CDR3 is CASGQDSYEQYF. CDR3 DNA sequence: TGTGCCAGCGGACAGGACTCCTACGAGCAGTACTTC.